What follows are 28 T cell receptor beta chains derived from one specimen sequenced in a study of T cells after yellow fever vaccination. TCRdb analysed the 5' RACE reads with MiXCR anew, one entry per CDR3 protein. This table holds 300,000 or so distinct CDR3 sequences, approximately 13% found once. The starting material was CD4+ T cells sorted from PBMCs, obtained 45 days after the yellow fever booster vaccination. All receptors come from a man between 25 and 39 years old who received the YFV17D yellow fever vaccine.

The rearrangement uses TRBV29-1 and TRBJ2-5; D call uncertain. The CDR3 is made up of 11 amino acids. In germline, CDR1 is SQVTM, CDR2 ANQGSEA. The germline V and J ends were trimmed by 3 bases and 4 bases, with 6 bases remaining between them. Here the CDR3 reads CSVDPLETQYF. CDR3 sequence (DNA): TGCAGCGTTGACCCACTAGAGACCCAGTACTTC.

J is TRBJ1-4 and V is TRBV28, with 11 bases that match TRBD1. In germline, CDR1 is MDHEN, CDR2 SYDVKM. Trimming took 5 bases from V and 7 from J; bases not matched to a gene: 12. The CDR3 spans 17 residues. As DNA, the CDR3 is TGTGCCAGCAGTCCAACCCCGGGACAGGGGGAAGGTGAAAAACTGTTTTTT. This translates into CASSPTPGQGEGEKLFF.

This chain links TRBV11-2 with TRBJ2-7; 15 positions agree with TRBD2. Germline lookup yields CDR1 SGHAT and CDR2 FQNNGV. With 5 bases clipped from V and 4 bases from J, the junction kept 12 bases outside the gene matches. The CDR3 has 18 residues. The CDR3 coding sequence is TGTGCCAGCAGCCGCCGGACTAGCGGGAGGGTGTTTTTGTACGAGCAGTACTTC. Translated, it gives CASSRRTSGRVFLYEQYF.

This clonotype was detected a few times. This rearrangement joins TRBV12-3 or TRBV12-4 to TRBJ2-5, with 9 bases matching TRBD1. V lost 6 bases to trimming and J lost 0 bases; unmatched junction nucleotides: 14. This CDR3 has 18 residues. CDR3 bases: TGTGCCAGCAGCCCCGGGACAGGGCATCTCTGGTACCAAGAGACCCAGTACTTC. Translating gives CASSPGTGHLWYQETQYF.

CDR3 residues: CASSLEPGQGNSPLHF. The CDR3 DNA reads TGCGCCAGCAGCTTGGAACCGGGACAGGGTAATTCACCCCTCCACTTT. The chain combines TRBV5-1 with TRBJ1-6; 9 bases line up with TRBD1. The junction had 4 bases not matched to a gene; V was cut back by 0 bases and J by 6 bases. Looked up from germline, CDR1 is SGHRS and CDR2 is YFSETQ. The CDR3 has 16 amino acids.

The chain uses TRBV10-2 and TRBJ1-1, with D unclear. Germline-derived CDR1 and CDR2 are WSHSY and SAAADI. Trimming took off 10 bases at V and 1 base at J, with 7 bases between the two ends. The CDR3 length is 11 residues. CDR3 residues: CATRTNTEAFF. The DNA for the CDR3 is TGCGCCACCAGGACGAACACTGAAGCTTTCTTT.

This clonotype was recorded at least ten times. The chain uses TRBV18 and TRBJ2-3, with D unresolved. Trimming stripped 0 bases from V and 1 base from J, with 5 bases between. Looked up from germline, CDR1 is KGHSH and CDR2 is LQKENI. The CDR3 contains 14 residues. The CDR3 here is CASSPPVGTDTQYF. The CDR3 DNA reads TGTGCCAGCTCACCACCGGTGGGCACAGATACGCAGTATTTT.

The chain combines TRBV29-1 with TRBJ2-7; D remains ambiguous. The CDR3 totals 12 residues. Germline values: CDR1 SQVTM, CDR2 ANQGSEA. V lost 8 bases and J lost 6, with 17 bases in between. The CDR3: CSIGHADTEQYF. CDR3 coding DNA: TGCAGCATAGGCCACGCGGATACCGAGCAGTACTTC.

A few counts support this clonotype. The rearrangement links TRBV5-1 to TRBJ1-2, with a possible D match to TRBD1 (6 bases). The CDR3 has 13 residues. Germline-derived CDR1 and CDR2 are SGHRS and YFSETQ. Trimming removed 3 bases at V and 5 bases at J, with 11 bases between. The CDR3 is CASSSQGGYGYTF. The CDR3 coding sequence is TGCGCCAGCAGCTCACAGGGAGGTTATGGCTACACCTTC.

V gene TRBV7-9 combines with J gene TRBJ2-7; a possible D gene is TRBD1 (6 bases). Germline V lookup: CDR1 SEHNR, CDR2 FQNEAQ (reference sequence). The CDR3 consists of 15 residues. V gave up 2 bases and J gave up 0 bases, with 11 bases separating them. The CDR3 DNA sequence: TGTGCCAGCAGCTTACTACAGGGCGTCTCCTACGAGCAGTACTTC. Its protein product is CASSLLQGVSYEQYF.

This clonotype was found many times. This chain joins TRBV20-1 and TRBJ2-1, with D unresolved. Trimming pared 3 bases from V and 0 bases from J, leaving 6 bases between. Germline V gene data show CDR1 as DFQATT and CDR2 as SNEGSKA (reference sequence). This CDR3 is built from 13 residues. The CDR3 reads CSASLSSYNEQFF. CDR3 bases: TGCAGTGCTAGTTTGAGCTCCTACAATGAGCAGTTCTTC.

The chain has TRBV30 and TRBJ2-5; D is perhaps TRBD2 (6 bases). Germline V gene lookup returns CDR1 GTSNPN and CDR2 SVGIG (reference sequence). This CDR3 contains 14 residues. V was trimmed by 0 bases and J by 5 bases, leaving 13 bases between them. The CDR3: CAWSVWGRRETQYF. DNA for the CDR3: TGTGCCTGGAGTGTCTGGGGGAGGAGGGAGACCCAGTACTTC.

This clonotype was detected only a few times. The chain couples TRBV20-1 to TRBJ2-6; D is perhaps TRBD1 (5 bases). V lost 5 bases and J lost 0, with 8 bases in between. The CDR3 is made up of 14 amino acids. Germline CDR1 reads DFQATT; CDR2 reads SNEGSKA (reference sequence). The CDR3 nucleotides read TGCAGTGCTCCAGGGCGCTCTGGGGCCAACGTCCTGACTTTC. Its translation: CSAPGRSGANVLTF.

This clonotype was counted only a few times. The chain uses TRBV4-3 and TRBJ1-1; D is unresolved. Germline V gene sequence: CDR1 LGHNA, CDR2 YSLEER. The V end lost 0 bases, the J end lost 5 bases, and 7 bases lay between the germline ends. The CDR3 extends over 13 amino acids. As DNA, the CDR3 is TGCGCCAGCAGCCAAGACTGGAGGACTGAAGCTTTCTTT. Translating gives CASSQDWRTEAFF.

This clonotype turned up a few times. The J gene is TRBJ2-5, the V gene TRBV7-2; 9 nucleotides agree with TRBD1. The CDR3 totals 15 residues. The V gene's germline CDR1 is SGHTA and CDR2 FQGNSA. V shed 2 bases and J 4 bases; nucleotides not matched to a gene: 5. Here the CDR3 reads CASSLFGDRVETQYF. The CDR3 bases are TGTGCCAGCAGCTTATTTGGGGACAGGGTAGAGACCCAGTACTTC.

The V gene is TRBV28, the J gene TRBJ1-1; TRBD1 aligns across 7 bases. The trim removed 2 bases at V and 0 bases at J, leaving 3 bases unmatched. The CDR3 is 15 amino acids. CDR1 MDHEN and CDR2 SYDVKM come from the germline V gene. DNA for the CDR3: TGTGCCAGCAGTTTACCGGGACAGTTGAACACTGAAGCTTTCTTT. Residues: CASSLPGQLNTEAFF.

The chain recombines TRBV18 with TRBJ2-4, with 7 bases fitting TRBD2. Trimming cost V 4 bases and J 3 bases; bases outside gene matches: 6. The germline gives CDR1 KGHSH, CDR2 LQKENI. This CDR3 is 15 amino acids long. This chain's CDR3 is CASSREGLGKNIQYF. DNA of the CDR3: TGTGCCAGCTCACGGGAGGGCCTCGGCAAAAACATTCAGTACTTC.

The chain employs TRBV30 and TRBJ1-2; no clear D. Per germline, CDR1 GTSNPN and CDR2 SVGIG (reference sequence). The CDR3 covers 13 residues. Trimming shortened V by 3 bases and J by 7 bases, and 15 bases separated the two germline ends. The CDR3 nucleotides read TGTGCCTGGAGGTTGGGCCAGGCGGCTGGCTACACCTTC. Its protein product is CAWRLGQAAGYTF.

The chain joins TRBV7-9 to TRBJ2-1; possible D gene TRBD2, 6 bases. Trimming removed 2 bases at V and 5 bases at J, with 10 bases between. Germline V gene data show CDR1 as SEHNR and CDR2 as FQNEAQ (reference sequence). CDR3 size: 14 residues. The DNA of the CDR3 is TGTGCCAGCAGCTTAAGCGCGGGAAACAATGAGCAGTTCTTC. Translated, it gives CASSLSAGNNEQFF.

This clonotype occurred a few times. V usage is TRBV20-1 and J usage is TRBJ2-7, with a weak D call TRBD2 (6 bases). V was cut by 3 bases and J by 2 bases, with 11 bases left in between. Germline CDR1 reads DFQATT; CDR2 reads SNEGSKA (reference sequence). The length of the CDR3 is 13 residues. CDR3 DNA sequence: TGCAGTGCTAGGGGGCGGGAAACCTACGAGCAGTACTTC. It yields the protein CSARGRETYEQYF.

This clonotype has a handful of counts. The V and J genes are TRBV7-9 and TRBJ2-3; maybe TRBD2 (6 bases). Looked up from germline, CDR1 is SEHNR and CDR2 is FQNEAQ (reference sequence). The CDR3 is made up of 15 amino acids. V lost 4 bases and J lost 2, with 13 bases in between. CDR3 sequence reads: CASSSAGGNTDTQYF. As DNA, the CDR3 is TGTGCCAGCAGCTCCGCGGGCGGGAACACAGATACGCAGTATTTT. Supplemented by reference TRBV7-9 and TRBJ2-3, the full variable domain reads DTGVSQNPRHKITKRGQNVTFRCDPISEHNRLYWYRQTLGQGPEFLTYFQNEAQLEKSRLLSDRFSAERPKGSFSTLEIQRTEQGDSAMYLCASSSAGGNTDTQYFGPGTRLTVL.

J is TRBJ2-2 and V is TRBV7-3; D remains unclear. CDR1 and CDR2 from the germline V gene are SGHTA and FQGTGA. The CDR3 is 14 amino acids. V was cut by 1 base and J by 5 bases, with 8 bases left in between. This CDR3 is CASSLMSGTGELFF. CDR3 DNA sequence: TGTGCCAGCAGCTTAATGAGTGGGACCGGGGAGCTGTTTTTT.

The table lists this clonotype with many counts. J is TRBJ2-3 and V is TRBV7-2; D call uncertain. This CDR3 comprises 11 residues. V was pared by 8 bases and J by 2 bases, with 5 bases between. The germline V gene encodes CDR1 SGHTA and CDR2 FQGNSA. The CDR3 DNA reads TGTGCCAGCGGTAACACAGATACGCAGTATTTT. This sequence encodes CASGNTDTQYF.

This clonotype has only a few counts. CDR3 in amino acids: CASSYSTGGNGGELFF. The CDR3 DNA reads TGTGCCAGCAGTTACTCGACGGGGGGCAACGGCGGGGAGCTGTTTTTT. This sequence joins TRBV6-5 and TRBJ2-2; tentative D call: TRBD2 (7 bases). The CDR3 is 16 amino acids. Trimming took off 0 bases at V and 7 bases at J, with 15 bases between the two ends. From germline, CDR1 is MNHEY and CDR2 SVGAGI.

This clonotype was detected a few times. The chain uses TRBV7-9 and TRBJ1-5; 9 positions match TRBD1. The CDR3 has 15 amino acids. The junction had 2 bases not matched to a gene; V was cut back by 2 bases and J by 3 bases. Germline V gene sequence: CDR1 SEHNR, CDR2 FQNEAQ (reference sequence). The CDR3: CASSLTGGNNQPQHF. CDR3 DNA: TGTGCCAGCAGCTTAACAGGGGGCAACAATCAGCCCCAGCATTTT.

This rearrangement joins TRBV15 to TRBJ2-7; D is unclear. This CDR3 has 15 residues. CDR1 is LNHNV and CDR2 is YYDKDF in the germline V gene (reference sequence). V lost 0 bases and J 3 bases, leaving 12 bases between the germline ends. CDR3 DNA sequence: TGTGCCACCAGCAGAGATGTTGGCAAGGGCTACGAGCAGTACTTC. Its protein product is CATSRDVGKGYEQYF.

There are many counts of this clonotype. This chain uses TRBV4-2 with TRBJ2-1; TRBD2 is a possible D gene (5 bases). Per germline, CDR1 LGHNA and CDR2 YNFKEQ. V was cut by 4 bases and J by 9 bases, with 13 bases left in between. CDR3 length: 13 residues. CDR3 sequence: CASSRGIAGEQFF. CDR3 DNA sequence: TGTGCCAGCAGCCGAGGGATCGCCGGTGAGCAGTTCTTC.

In DNA, the CDR3 is TGTGCCAGCAGCCAAAGACTAGCGGGAGGTTCGGGCGAGCAGTACTTC. Its translation is CASSQRLAGGSGEQYF. The gene calls are TRBV4-2 and TRBJ2-7; 13 positions match TRBD2. The CDR3 contains 16 residues. After removal of 2 bases from V and 6 bases from J, the junction contained 7 bases not matched to a gene. Looked up from germline, CDR1 is LGHNA and CDR2 is YNFKEQ.